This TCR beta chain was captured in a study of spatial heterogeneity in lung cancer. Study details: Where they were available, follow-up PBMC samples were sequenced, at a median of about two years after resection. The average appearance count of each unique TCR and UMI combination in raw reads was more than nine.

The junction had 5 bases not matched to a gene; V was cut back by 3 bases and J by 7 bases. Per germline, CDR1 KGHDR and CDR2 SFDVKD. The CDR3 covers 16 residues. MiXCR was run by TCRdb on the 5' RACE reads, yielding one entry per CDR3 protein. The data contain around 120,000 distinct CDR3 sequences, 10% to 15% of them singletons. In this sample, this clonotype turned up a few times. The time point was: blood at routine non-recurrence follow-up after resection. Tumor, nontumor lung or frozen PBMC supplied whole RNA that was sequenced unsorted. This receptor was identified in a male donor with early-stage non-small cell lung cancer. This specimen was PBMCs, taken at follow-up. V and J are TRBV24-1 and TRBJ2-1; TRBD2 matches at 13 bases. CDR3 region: CATSDLRTSGGNEQFF. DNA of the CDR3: TGTGCCACCAGTGATCTTCGGACTAGCGGGGGTAATGAGCAGTTCTTC.